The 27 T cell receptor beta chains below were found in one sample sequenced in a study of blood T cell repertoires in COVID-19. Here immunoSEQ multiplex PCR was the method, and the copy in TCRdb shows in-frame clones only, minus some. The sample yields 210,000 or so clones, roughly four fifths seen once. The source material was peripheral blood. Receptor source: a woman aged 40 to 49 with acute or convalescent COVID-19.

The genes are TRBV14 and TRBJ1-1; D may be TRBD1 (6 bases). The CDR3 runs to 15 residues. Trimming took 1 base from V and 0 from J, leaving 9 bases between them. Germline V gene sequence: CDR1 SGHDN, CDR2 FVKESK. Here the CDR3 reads CASSQVTGLNTEAFF. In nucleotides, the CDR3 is TGTGCCAGCAGCCAAGTAACAGGGTTGAACACTGAAGCTTTCTTT.

CDR3 bases: TGTGCCAGCAGGAAGAGCTCCTATAATTCACCCCTCCACTTT. Its translation: CASRKSSYNSPLHF. J is TRBJ1-6 and V is TRBV6-5; D is undetermined. This CDR3 spans 14 amino acids. Looked up from germline, CDR1 is MNHEY and CDR2 is SVGAGI. Trimming cost V 6 bases and J 0 bases, with 6 bases left between them.

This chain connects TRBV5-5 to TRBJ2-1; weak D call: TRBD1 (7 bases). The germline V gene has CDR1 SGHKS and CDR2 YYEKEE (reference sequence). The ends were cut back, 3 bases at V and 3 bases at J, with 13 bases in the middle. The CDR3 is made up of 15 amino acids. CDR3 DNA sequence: TGTGCCAGCAGCTGGGGGGACAGACACTACAATGAGCAGTTCTTC. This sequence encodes CASSWGDRHYNEQFF.

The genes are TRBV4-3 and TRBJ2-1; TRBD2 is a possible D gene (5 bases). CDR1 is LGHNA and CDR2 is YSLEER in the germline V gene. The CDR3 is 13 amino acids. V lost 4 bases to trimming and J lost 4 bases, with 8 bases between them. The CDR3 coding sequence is TGCGCCAGCAGCCTTAAGCGGTACAATGAGCAGTTCTTC. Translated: CASSLKRYNEQFF.

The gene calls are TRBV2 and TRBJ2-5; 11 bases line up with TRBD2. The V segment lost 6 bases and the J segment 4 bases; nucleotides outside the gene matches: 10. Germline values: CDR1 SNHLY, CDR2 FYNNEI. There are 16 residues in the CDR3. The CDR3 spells CASSARTGTSGETQYF. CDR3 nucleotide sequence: TGTGCCAGCAGCGCGCGAACCGGGACTAGCGGAGAGACCCAGTACTTC.

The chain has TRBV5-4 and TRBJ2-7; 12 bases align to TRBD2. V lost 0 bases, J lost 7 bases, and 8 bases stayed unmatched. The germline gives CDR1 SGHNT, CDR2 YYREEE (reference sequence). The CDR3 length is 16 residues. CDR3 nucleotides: TGTGCCAGCAGCTTGGACCCTAGCGGGAGGGCGGGAGAGCAGTACTTC. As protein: CASSLDPSGRAGEQYF. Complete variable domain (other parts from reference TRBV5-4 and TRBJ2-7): ETGVTQSPTHLIKTRGQQVTLRCSSQSGHNTVSWYQQALGQGPQFIFQYYREEENGRGNFPPRFSGLQFPNYSSELNVNALELDDSALYLCASSLDPSGRAGEQYFGPGTRLTVT.

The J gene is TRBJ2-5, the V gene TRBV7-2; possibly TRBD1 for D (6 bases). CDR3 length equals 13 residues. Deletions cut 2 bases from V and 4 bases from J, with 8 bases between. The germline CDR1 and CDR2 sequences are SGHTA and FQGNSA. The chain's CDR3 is CASSLSGAETQYF. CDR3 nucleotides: TGTGCCAGCAGCTTATCAGGGGCAGAGACCCAGTACTTC. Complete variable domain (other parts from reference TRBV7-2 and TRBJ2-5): GAGVSQSPSNKVTEKGKDVELRCDPISGHTALYWYRQSLGQGLEFLIYFQGNSAPDKSGLPSDRFSAERTGGSVSTLTIQRTQQEDSAVYLCASSLSGAETQYFGPGTRLLVL.

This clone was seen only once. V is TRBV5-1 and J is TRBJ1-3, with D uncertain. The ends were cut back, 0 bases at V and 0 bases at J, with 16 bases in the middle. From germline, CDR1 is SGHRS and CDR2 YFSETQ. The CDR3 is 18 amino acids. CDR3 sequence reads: CASSLAGGTLSSGNTIYF. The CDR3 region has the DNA TGCGCCAGCAGCTTGGCTGGCGGAACCTTGAGCTCTGGAAACACCATATATTTT.

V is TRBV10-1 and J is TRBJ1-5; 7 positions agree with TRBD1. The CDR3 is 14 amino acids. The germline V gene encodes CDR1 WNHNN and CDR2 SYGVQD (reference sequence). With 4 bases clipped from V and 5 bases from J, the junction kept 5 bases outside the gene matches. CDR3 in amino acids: CASSGTGGDQPQHF. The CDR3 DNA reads TGCGCCAGCAGTGGGACAGGAGGAGATCAGCCCCAGCATTTT.

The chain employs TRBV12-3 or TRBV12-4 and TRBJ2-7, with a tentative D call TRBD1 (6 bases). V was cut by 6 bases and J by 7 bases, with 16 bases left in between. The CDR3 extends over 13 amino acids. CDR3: CASSSDSVLEQYF. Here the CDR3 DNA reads TGTGCCAGCAGCTCGGACAGTGTCCTGGAGCAGTACTTC.

CDR3 residues: CASSLNGRETGGYTF. The CDR3 DNA reads TGTGCCAGCAGCTTAAACGGCAGGGAAACAGGAGGCTACACCTTC. The chain employs TRBV7-3 and TRBJ1-2; possibly TRBD1 for D (5 bases). The CDR3 loop spans 15 amino acids. Trimming pared 1 base from V and 8 bases from J, leaving 17 bases between. Germline V CDR1 and CDR2: SGHTA, FQGTGA.

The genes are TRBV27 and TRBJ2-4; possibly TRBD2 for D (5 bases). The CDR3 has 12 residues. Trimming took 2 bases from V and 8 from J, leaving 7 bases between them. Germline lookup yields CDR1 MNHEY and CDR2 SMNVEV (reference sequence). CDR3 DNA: TGTGCCAGCAGTTTAAAGGGAGACATTCAGTACTTC. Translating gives CASSLKGDIQYF.

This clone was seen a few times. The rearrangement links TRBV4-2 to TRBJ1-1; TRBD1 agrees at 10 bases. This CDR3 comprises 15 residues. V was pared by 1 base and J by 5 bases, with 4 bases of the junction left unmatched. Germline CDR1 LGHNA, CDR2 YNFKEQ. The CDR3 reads CASSQGTGGGTEAFF. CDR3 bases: TGTGCCAGCAGCCAAGGGACAGGGGGAGGTACTGAAGCTTTCTTT.

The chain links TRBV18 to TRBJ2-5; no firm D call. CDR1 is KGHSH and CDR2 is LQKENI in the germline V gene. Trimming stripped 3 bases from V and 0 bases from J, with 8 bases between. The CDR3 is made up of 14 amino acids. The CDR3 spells CASSPYDYQETQYF. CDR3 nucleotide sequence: TGTGCCAGCTCACCCTACGACTACCAAGAGACCCAGTACTTC.

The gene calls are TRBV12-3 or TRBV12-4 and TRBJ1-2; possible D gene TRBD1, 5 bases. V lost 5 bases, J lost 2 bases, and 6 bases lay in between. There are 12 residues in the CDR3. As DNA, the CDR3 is TGTGCCAGCAGTACAGGAAACTATGGCTACACCTTC. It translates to CASSTGNYGYTF.

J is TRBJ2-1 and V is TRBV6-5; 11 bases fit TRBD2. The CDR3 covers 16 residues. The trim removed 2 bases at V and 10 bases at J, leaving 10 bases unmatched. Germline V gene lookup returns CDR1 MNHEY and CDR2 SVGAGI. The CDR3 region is CASSYGPGLAVREQFF. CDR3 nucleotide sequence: TGTGCCAGCAGTTACGGGCCGGGACTAGCGGTCCGGGAGCAGTTCTTC.

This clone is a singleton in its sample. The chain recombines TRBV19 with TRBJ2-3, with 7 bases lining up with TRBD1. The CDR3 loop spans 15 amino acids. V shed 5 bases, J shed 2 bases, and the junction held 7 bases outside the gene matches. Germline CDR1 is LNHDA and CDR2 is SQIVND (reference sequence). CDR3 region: CASSPGQIPTDTQYF. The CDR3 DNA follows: TGTGCCAGTAGTCCGGGACAGATCCCCACAGATACGCAGTATTTT.

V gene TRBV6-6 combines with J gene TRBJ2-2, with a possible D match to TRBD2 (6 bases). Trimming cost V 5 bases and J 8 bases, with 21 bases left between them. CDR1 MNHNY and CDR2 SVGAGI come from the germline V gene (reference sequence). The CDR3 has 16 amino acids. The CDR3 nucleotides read TGTGCCAGCAGTACCCGAGGGGAGGAGAAAAGGGGGGAGCTGTTTTTT. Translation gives CASSTRGEEKRGELFF.

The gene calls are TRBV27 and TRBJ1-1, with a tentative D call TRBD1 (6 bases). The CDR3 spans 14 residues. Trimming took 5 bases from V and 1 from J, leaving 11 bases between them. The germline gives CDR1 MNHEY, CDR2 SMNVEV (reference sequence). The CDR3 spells CASSPWDKNTEAFF. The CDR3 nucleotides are TGTGCCAGCAGTCCATGGGACAAGAACACTGAAGCTTTCTTT.

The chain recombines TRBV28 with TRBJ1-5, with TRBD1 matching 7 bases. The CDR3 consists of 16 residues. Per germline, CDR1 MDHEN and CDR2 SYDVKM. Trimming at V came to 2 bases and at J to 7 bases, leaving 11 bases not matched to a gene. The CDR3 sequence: CASSLVPQTGPQPQHF. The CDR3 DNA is TGTGCCAGCAGTTTAGTTCCGCAGACAGGGCCCCAGCCCCAGCATTTT.

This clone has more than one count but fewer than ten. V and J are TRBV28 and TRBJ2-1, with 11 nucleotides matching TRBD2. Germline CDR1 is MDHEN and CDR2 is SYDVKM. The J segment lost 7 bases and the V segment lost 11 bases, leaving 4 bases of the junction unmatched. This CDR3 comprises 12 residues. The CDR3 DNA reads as TGTGCCGGATCTAGCGGGAGGAATGAGCAGTTCTTC. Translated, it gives CAGSSGRNEQFF.

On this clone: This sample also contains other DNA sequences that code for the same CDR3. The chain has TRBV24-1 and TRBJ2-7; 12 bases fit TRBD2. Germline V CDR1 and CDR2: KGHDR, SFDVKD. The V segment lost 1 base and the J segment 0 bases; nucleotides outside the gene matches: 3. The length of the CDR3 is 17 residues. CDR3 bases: TGTGCCACCAGTGATTTACTAGCGGGGGGATCCTCCTACGAGCAGTACTTC. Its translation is CATSDLLAGGSSYEQYF.

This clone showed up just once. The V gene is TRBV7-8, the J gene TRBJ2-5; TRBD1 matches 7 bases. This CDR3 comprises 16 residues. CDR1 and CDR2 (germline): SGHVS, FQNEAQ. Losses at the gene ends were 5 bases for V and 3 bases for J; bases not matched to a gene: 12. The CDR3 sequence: CASSLVGDRVKETQYF. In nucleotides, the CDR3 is TGTGCCAGCAGCCTGGTCGGGGACAGAGTAAAAGAGACCCAGTACTTC.

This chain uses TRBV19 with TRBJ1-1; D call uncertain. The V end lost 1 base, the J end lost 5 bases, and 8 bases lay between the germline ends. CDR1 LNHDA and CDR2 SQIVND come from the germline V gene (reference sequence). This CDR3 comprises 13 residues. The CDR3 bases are TGTGCCAGTAGTATAGGGATGAGGACTGAAGCTTTCTTT. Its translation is CASSIGMRTEAFF. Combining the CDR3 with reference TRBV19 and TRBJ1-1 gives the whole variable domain DGGITQSPKYLFRKEGQNVTLSCEQNLNHDAMYWYRQDPGQGLRLIYYSQIVNDFQKGDIAEGYSVSREKKESFPLTVTSAQKNPTAFYLCASSIGMRTEAFFGQGTRLTVV.

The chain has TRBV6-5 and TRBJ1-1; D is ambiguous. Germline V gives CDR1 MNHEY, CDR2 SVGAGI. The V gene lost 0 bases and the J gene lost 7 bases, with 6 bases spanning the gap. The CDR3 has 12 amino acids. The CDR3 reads CASSYSNGEAFF. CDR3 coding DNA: TGTGCCAGCAGTTACTCCAACGGTGAAGCTTTCTTT.

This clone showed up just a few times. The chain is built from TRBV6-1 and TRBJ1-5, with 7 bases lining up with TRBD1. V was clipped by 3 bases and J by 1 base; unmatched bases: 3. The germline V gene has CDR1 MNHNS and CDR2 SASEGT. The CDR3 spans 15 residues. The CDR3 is CASSDGQVSNQPQHF. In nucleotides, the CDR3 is TGTGCCAGCAGTGACGGACAGGTCAGCAATCAGCCCCAGCATTTT.

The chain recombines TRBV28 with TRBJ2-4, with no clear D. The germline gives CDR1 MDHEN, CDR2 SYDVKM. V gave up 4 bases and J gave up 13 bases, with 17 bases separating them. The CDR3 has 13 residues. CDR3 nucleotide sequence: TGTGCCAGCAGTTCCCCCCCGACGGGTTCGCAGTACTTC. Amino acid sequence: CASSSPPTGSQYF.